This note documents a single TCR beta chain sequence. What antigen it recognizes has not been identified. Per-base quality was not reported, and no clone a single base away is much larger than it. Looking up the germline V gene yields CDR1 SQVTM and CDR2 ANQGSEA. The CDR3 spans 15 residues, from the cysteine through the phenylalanine. The sequence is cut down to CDR3 DNA, 45 bases in frame from base 1. V ends up 5 bases short and J 2 bases short, with an unmatched junction base count of 10. The receptor library was made with the immunoSEQ multiplex PCR assay. TCRdb took over this immuneACCESS table, retaining in-frame rearrangements with V and J assigned. Such tables are incomplete; in checked studies, under half of the missing clones stem from an unresolved V gene, and the remainder is unexplained. The sample has approximately 19,000 clones on record, around four fifths of them singletons. The ten largest clonotypes hold more than 7.5% of the sample.

The data are from a study of CD4+ T cells in melanoma (dated by TCRdb to the early 2020s). About the full investigation: Neoantigen-specific CD4+ T cells in human melanoma were what the study investigated.

Donors were patients with melanoma. What the authors observed across the whole study: Neoantigen-specific CD4+ T cells were reported to be correlated with the function of CD8+ T cells, macrophages and B cells. According to the report, neoantigen-specific CD4+ T cells in melanoma displayed diverse differentiation states.

The chain was built from TRBV29-1 and TRBJ2-5; 8 middle bases align to TRBD1. This clonotype was sampled from a human donor with melanoma. Here the CDR3 is given as CSVRTGTGSQETQYF. The DNA is TGCAGCGTTAGGACCGGGACAGGATCGCAAGAGACCCAGTACTTC.